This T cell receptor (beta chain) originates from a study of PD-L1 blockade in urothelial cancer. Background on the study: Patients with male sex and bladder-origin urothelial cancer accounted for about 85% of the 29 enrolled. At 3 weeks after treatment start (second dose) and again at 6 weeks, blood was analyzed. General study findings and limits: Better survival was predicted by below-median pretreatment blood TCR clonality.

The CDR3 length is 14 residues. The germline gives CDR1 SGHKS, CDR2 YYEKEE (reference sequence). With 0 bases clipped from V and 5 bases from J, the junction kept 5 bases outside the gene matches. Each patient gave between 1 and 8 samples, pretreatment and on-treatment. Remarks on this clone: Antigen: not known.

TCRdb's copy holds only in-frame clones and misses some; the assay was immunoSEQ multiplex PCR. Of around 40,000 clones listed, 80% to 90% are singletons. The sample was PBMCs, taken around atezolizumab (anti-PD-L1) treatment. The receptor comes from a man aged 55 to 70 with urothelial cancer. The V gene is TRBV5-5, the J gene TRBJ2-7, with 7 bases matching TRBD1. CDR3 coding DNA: TGTGCCAGCAGCTTGGGACAGGGCAACCACGAGCAGTACTTC. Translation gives CASSLGQGNHEQYF.